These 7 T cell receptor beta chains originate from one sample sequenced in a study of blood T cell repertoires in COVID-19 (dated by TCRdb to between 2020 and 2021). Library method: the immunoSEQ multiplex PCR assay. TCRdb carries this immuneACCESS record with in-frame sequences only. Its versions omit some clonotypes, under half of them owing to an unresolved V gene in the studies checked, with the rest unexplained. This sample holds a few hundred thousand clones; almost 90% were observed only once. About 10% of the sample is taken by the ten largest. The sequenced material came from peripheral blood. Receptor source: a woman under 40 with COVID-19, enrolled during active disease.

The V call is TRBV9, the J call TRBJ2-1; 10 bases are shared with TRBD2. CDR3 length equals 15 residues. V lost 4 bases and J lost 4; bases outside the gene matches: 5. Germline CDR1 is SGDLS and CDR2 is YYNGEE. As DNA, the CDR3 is TGTGCCAGCAGCCCCCGACTAGCGGGTTACAATGAGCAGTTCTTC. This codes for CASSPRLAGYNEQFF.

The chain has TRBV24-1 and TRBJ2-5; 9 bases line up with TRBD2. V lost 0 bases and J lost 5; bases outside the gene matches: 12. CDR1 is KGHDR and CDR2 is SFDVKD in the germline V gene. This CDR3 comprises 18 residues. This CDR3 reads CATSDLKPLAGNDETQYF. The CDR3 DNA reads TGTGCCACCAGTGATTTGAAGCCCCTAGCGGGAAACGATGAGACCCAGTACTTC.

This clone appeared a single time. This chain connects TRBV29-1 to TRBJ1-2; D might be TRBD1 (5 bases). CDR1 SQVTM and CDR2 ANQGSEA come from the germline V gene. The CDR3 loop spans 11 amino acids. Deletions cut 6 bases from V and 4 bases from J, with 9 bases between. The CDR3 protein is CSVDGAYGYTF. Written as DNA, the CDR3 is TGCAGCGTCGATGGGGCCTATGGCTACACCTTC.

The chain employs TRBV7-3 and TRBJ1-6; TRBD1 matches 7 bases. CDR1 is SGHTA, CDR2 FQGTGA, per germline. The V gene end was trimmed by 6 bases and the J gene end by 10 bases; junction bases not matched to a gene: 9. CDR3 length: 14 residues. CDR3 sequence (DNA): TGTGCCAGCAGTCAGACAGGGTACAGATCACCCCTCCACTTT. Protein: CASSQTGYRSPLHF.

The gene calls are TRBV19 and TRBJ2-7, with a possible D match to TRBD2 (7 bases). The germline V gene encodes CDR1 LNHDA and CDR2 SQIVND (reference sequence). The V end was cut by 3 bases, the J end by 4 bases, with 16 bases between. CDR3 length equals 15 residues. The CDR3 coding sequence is TGTGCCAGTAGTATTGGCGGGGGCCGGGGTTACGAGCAGTACTTC. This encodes CASSIGGGRGYEQYF.

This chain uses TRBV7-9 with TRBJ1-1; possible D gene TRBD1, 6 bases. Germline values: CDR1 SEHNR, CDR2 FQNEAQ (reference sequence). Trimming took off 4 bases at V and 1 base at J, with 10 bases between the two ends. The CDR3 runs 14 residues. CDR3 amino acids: CASSSSQGNTEAFF. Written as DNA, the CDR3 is TGTGCCAGCAGCTCCTCACAGGGGAACACTGAAGCTTTCTTT.

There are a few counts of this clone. The CDR3 region is CASSSPSFNQPQHF. The CDR3 DNA follows: TGTGCCAGCAGTTCTCCGTCCTTCAATCAGCCCCAGCATTTT. This chain uses TRBV28 with TRBJ1-5; D remains unclear. V was pared by 4 bases and J by 3 bases, with 10 bases between. This CDR3 comprises 14 residues. CDR1 and CDR2 from the germline V gene are MDHEN and SYDVKM. Drawing the rest from reference TRBV28 and TRBJ1-5, the complete variable domain is DVKVTQSSRYLVKRTGEKVFLECVQDMDHENMFWYRQDPGLGLRLIYFSYDVKMKEKGDIPEGYSVSREKKERFSLILESASTNQTSMYLCASSSPSFNQPQHFGDGTRLSIL.